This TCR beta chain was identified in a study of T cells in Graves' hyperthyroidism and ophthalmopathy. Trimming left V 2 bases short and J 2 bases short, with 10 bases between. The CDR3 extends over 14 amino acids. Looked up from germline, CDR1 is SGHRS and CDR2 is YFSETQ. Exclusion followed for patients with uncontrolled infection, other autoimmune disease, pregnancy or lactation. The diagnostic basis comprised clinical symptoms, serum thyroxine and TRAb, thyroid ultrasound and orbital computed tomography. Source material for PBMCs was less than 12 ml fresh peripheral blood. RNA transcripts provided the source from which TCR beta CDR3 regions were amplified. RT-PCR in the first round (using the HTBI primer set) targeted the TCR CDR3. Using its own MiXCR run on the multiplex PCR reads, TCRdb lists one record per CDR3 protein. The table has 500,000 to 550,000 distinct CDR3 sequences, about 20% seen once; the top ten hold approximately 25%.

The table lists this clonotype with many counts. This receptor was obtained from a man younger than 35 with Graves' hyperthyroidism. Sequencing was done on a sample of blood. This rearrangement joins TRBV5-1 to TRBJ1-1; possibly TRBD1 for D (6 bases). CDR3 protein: CASSFGTPNTEAFF. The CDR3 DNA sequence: TGCGCCAGCAGCTTCGGGACACCTAACACTGAAGCTTTCTTT.